The 16 T cell receptor beta chains presented below share a single source sample, sequenced in a study of blood T cell repertoires in COVID-19. TCRdb's table, derived via immunoSEQ multiplex PCR, lists solely in-frame clones and lacks some. The table shows over 100,000 clones, with 86% occurring only once. Sequenced material: peripheral blood. These receptors were obtained from an older woman with COVID-19, enrolled during active disease.

This chain uses TRBV27 with TRBJ2-7; tentative D call: TRBD2 (6 bases). Trimming left V 0 bases short and J 4 bases short, with 10 bases between. The CDR3 is 14 residues long. From germline, CDR1 is MNHEY and CDR2 SMNVEV (reference sequence). This chain's CDR3 is CASSLSFRGYEQYF. CDR3 coding DNA: TGTGCCAGCAGTTTATCTTTCCGGGGGTACGAGCAGTACTTC.

This chain joins TRBV5-4 and TRBJ2-3, with 7 bases lining up with TRBD2. CDR1 is SGHNT and CDR2 is YYREEE in the germline V gene (reference sequence). This CDR3 spans 18 amino acids. The junction had 21 bases not matched to a gene; V was cut back by 5 bases and J by 6 bases. CDR3 in amino acids: CASSPGRAGDLREDTQYF. In nucleotides, the CDR3 is TGTGCCAGCAGTCCGGGCCGCGCGGGGGACCTCCGTGAGGATACGCAGTATTTT. Together with reference TRBV5-4 and TRBJ2-3, the CDR3 gives the full variable domain: ETGVTQSPTHLIKTRGQQVTLRCSSQSGHNTVSWYQQALGQGPQFIFQYYREEENGRGNFPPRFSGLQFPNYSSELNVNALELDDSALYLCASSPGRAGDLREDTQYFGPGTRLTVL.

V is TRBV4-1 and J is TRBJ1-5; D unclear. CDR1 is MGHRA and CDR2 is YSYEKL in the germline V gene. V was shortened by 1 base and J by 4 bases, with 8 bases between the two germline ends. The CDR3 contains 14 residues. The CDR3 region is CASSQVGGNQPQHF. CDR3 nucleotide sequence: TGCGCCAGCAGCCAAGTAGGAGGGAATCAGCCCCAGCATTTT.

This chain uses TRBV5-4 with TRBJ1-5, with 11 bases identical to TRBD1. The V gene's germline CDR1 is SGHNT and CDR2 YYREEE (reference sequence). The CDR3 extends over 15 amino acids. Trimming took 4 bases from V and 5 from J; bases not matched to a gene: 5. The CDR3 loop reads CASSRDRGEYQPQHF. The CDR3 DNA reads TGTGCCAGCAGCCGGGACAGGGGGGAGTATCAGCCCCAGCATTTT.

This sequence joins TRBV5-1 and TRBJ1-1, with 10 bases matching TRBD1. The ends lost 4 bases at V and 1 base at J; junction bases unmatched: 4. CDR3 length: 15 amino acids. CDR1 and CDR2 (germline): SGHRS, YFSETQ. In nucleotides, the CDR3 is TGCGCCAGCAGCAGGACAGGGGGATCGAACACTGAAGCTTTCTTT. It specifies CASSRTGGSNTEAFF.

This chain links TRBV30 with TRBJ2-5; 14 bases fit TRBD2. CDR1 is GTSNPN, CDR2 SVGIG, per germline (reference sequence). With 3 bases clipped from V and 1 base from J, the junction kept 10 bases outside the gene matches. The CDR3 sequence is 18 residues long. CDR3 residues: CAWSRGLAGAGGQETQYF. The CDR3 nucleotides are TGTGCCTGGAGCAGGGGACTAGCGGGGGCCGGGGGCCAAGAGACCCAGTACTTC.

The chain recombines TRBV7-2 with TRBJ1-3; D not certain. V lost 4 bases and J 3 bases, leaving 19 bases between the germline ends. CDR1 and CDR2 from the germline V gene are SGHTA and FQGNSA. There are 17 residues in the CDR3. CDR3 in amino acids: CASSSRRGNYGGNTIYF. Written as DNA, the CDR3 is TGTGCCAGCAGCTCCCGCCGGGGTAACTATGGTGGAAACACCATATATTTT. The entire variable domain, with the rest obtained from reference TRBV7-2 and TRBJ1-3, is as follows: GAGVSQSPSNKVTEKGKDVELRCDPISGHTALYWYRQSLGQGLEFLIYFQGNSAPDKSGLPSDRFSAERTGGSVSTLTIQRTQQEDSAVYLCASSSRRGNYGGNTIYFGEGSWLTVV.

The chain joins TRBV7-2 to TRBJ2-5; D uncertain. Trimming stripped 1 base from V and 1 base from J, with 10 bases between. Germline assignment: CDR1 SGHTA and CDR2 FQGNSA. There are 15 residues in the CDR3. The CDR3 loop is CASSLVSHFQETQYF. DNA of the CDR3: TGTGCCAGCAGCTTAGTTAGTCACTTCCAAGAGACCCAGTACTTC. Full variable domain (outside the CDR3, taken from reference TRBV7-2 and TRBJ2-5): GAGVSQSPSNKVTEKGKDVELRCDPISGHTALYWYRQSLGQGLEFLIYFQGNSAPDKSGLPSDRFSAERTGGSVSTLTIQRTQQEDSAVYLCASSLVSHFQETQYFGPGTRLLVL.

The count of this clone is one. The chain employs TRBV7-9 and TRBJ2-2, with a possible D match to TRBD1 (6 bases). Germline values: CDR1 SEHNR, CDR2 FQNEAQ (reference sequence). Trimming took off 1 base at V and 4 bases at J, with 13 bases between the two ends. The CDR3 totals 16 residues. CDR3: CASSLDRASSTGELFF. The CDR3 nucleotides read TGTGCCAGCAGCTTAGACAGGGCGTCGAGCACCGGGGAGCTGTTTTTT.

The chain joins TRBV28 to TRBJ1-6; D remains unclear. Germline lookup yields CDR1 MDHEN and CDR2 SYDVKM. The CDR3 contains 16 residues. The V gene lost 3 bases and the J gene lost 4 bases, with 13 bases spanning the gap. CDR3 sequence (DNA): TGTGCCAGCAGTTTCGTTACAGTAGAATATAATTCACCCCTCCACTTT. Translated, it gives CASSFVTVEYNSPLHF.

The rearrangement joins TRBV6-5 to TRBJ2-2; perhaps TRBD2 as D (6 bases). Per the germline V gene, CDR1 is MNHEY and CDR2 is SVGAGI. The CDR3 totals 14 residues. The V gene lost 6 bases and the J gene lost 1 base, with 9 bases spanning the gap. The CDR3 DNA follows: TGTGCCAGCAGACGCGGGGAGAACACCGGGGAGCTGTTTTTT. Protein sequence: CASRRGENTGELFF.

The rearrangement joins TRBV7-3 to TRBJ2-2; D is unclear. CDR1 and CDR2 from the germline V gene are SGHTA and FQGTGA. Deletions cut 5 bases from V and 4 bases from J, with 8 bases between. CDR3 length: 13 amino acids. The CDR3 here is CASSLSVTGELFF. For the CDR3, the DNA is TGTGCCAGCAGCCTCTCGGTCACCGGGGAGCTGTTTTTT.

The V call is TRBV19, the J call TRBJ2-7, with TRBD1 as a possible D gene (5 bases). V was pared by 3 bases and J by 0 bases, with 15 bases between. The CDR3 has 16 residues. Germline-derived CDR1 and CDR2 are LNHDA and SQIVND (reference sequence). The CDR3 is CASSISVTAVSYEQYF. The CDR3 DNA reads TGTGCCAGTAGTATTTCCGTGACAGCTGTCTCCTACGAGCAGTACTTC.

The V call is TRBV3-1 (or the pseudogene TRBV3-2), the J call TRBJ1-1; possibly TRBD1 for D (5 bases). V was shortened by 1 base and J by 0 bases, with 12 bases between the two germline ends. The CDR3 has 16 residues. In germline, CDR1 is LGHDT, CDR2 YNNKEL (reference sequence). For the CDR3, the DNA is TGTGCCAGCAGCCAAGGCCAGACAGATCTGAACACTGAAGCTTTCTTT. Its translation is CASSQGQTDLNTEAFF.

J is TRBJ1-6 and V is TRBV5-3; no clear D. TRBV5-3 is an ORF; its function is uncertain. Trimming cost V 4 bases and J 9 bases, with 14 bases left between them. This CDR3 spans 14 amino acids. The CDR3 spells CARSLGERLSPLHF. In nucleotides, the CDR3 is TGTGCCAGAAGCCTGGGAGAGAGGCTTTCACCCCTCCACTTT.

The J gene is TRBJ2-5, the V gene TRBV30; D unresolved. Germline V gene data show CDR1 as GTSNPN and CDR2 as SVGIG (reference sequence). V shed 3 bases and J shed 4 bases, with 12 bases lying between them. The CDR3 totals 13 residues. The DNA for the CDR3 is TGTGCCTGGAGCGGTAGTCCGAGAGAGACCCAGTACTTC. Amino acids: CAWSGSPRETQYF.